This TCR beta chain was retrieved from a study of OX40 agonist ivuxolimab in advanced cancers. Germline V gene data show CDR1 as SGHTA and CDR2 as FQGNSA. V was clipped by 6 bases and J by 9 bases; unmatched bases: 15. This CDR3 has 16 amino acids. The repertoire was sequenced with immunoSEQ multiplex PCR; TCRdb's copy has only in-frame clones and lacks some. Of nearly 80,000 clones listed, around 94% are singletons. The V and J genes are TRBV7-2 and TRBJ2-2, with TRBD2 matching over 8 bases. The clonotype comes from an adult with an advanced solid tumor such as melanoma, head and neck, liver or kidney cancer. The source was CD4+ or CD8+ T cells sorted from blood, collected in a trial of the OX40 agonist ivuxolimab. The chain's CDR3 is CASRSPGGLMYRELFF. CDR3 coding DNA: TGTGCCAGCAGATCACCGGGGGGGCTAATGTACCGGGAGCTGTTTTTT.